This T cell receptor beta chain is drawn from a study of HIV-infected patients and healthy controls. MiXCR, run by TCRdb on the 5' RACE reads, gives a single entry per CDR3 protein. The sample contains some 19,000 distinct CDR3 sequences, about 15% of which appear only once. Trimming pared 8 bases from V and 5 bases from J, leaving 14 bases between. The germline V gene has CDR1 LNHNV and CDR2 YYDKDF (reference sequence). There are 13 residues in the CDR3. The clonotype was recovered from a human donor in good health. J is TRBJ2-3 and V is TRBV15, with a possible D match to TRBD2 (5 bases). Sequencing was carried out using CD8+ T cells from blood. DNA for the CDR3: TGTGCCACCGAGGAAGGTAGCGAAGATACGCAGTATTTT. Residues: CATEEGSEDTQYF.